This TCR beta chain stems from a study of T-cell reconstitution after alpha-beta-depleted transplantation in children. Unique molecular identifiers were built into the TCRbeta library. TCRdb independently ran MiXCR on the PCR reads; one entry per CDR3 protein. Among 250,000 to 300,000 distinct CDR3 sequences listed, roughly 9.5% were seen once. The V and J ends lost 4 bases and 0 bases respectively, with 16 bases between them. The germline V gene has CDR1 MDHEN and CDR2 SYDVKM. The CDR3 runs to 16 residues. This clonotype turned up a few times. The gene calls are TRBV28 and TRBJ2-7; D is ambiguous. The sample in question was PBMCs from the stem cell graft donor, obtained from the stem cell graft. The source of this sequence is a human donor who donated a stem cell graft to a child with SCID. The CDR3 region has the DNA TGTGCCAGCAGTTCCCCTTTGGGCCGAATCTCCTACGAGCAGTACTTC. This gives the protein CASSSPLGRISYEQYF.